This paragraph reports one T cell receptor (beta chain). This entry comes from a study of blood T cell repertoires in COVID-19. CDR1 and CDR2 (germline): MNHEY, SVGAGI. V lost 7 bases and J 5 bases, leaving 14 bases between the germline ends. The CDR3 runs to 13 residues. The table came from immunoSEQ multiplex PCR; TCRdb's copy has only in-frame clones and leaves some out. The top ten clones hold around 1.9% of a sample with about 400,000 clones, around 87% of them seen once. Residents of about two dozen US areas, aged roughly 18 to 90 years, made up the participants. Sequencing was performed on PBMCs or T cells enriched from blood (not recorded which). V is TRBV6-5 and J is TRBJ1-1; TRBD1 is a possible D gene (5 bases). This receptor was identified in a man aged 40-49 years in a cohort exposed to, infected with or recovered from COVID-19 (not recorded which). CDR3 sequence: CASIGRGRTEAFF. The CDR3 DNA reads as TGTGCCAGCATCGGGCGGGGGAGGACTGAAGCTTTCTTT.